These 23 T cell receptor beta chains originate from one sample sequenced in a study of blood T cell repertoires in COVID-19. The method was immunoSEQ multiplex PCR; TCRdb's version includes in-frame clones alone and lacks a portion of them. This table has some 42,000 clones, more than 60% appearing once. The sequenced sample was peripheral blood. Receptors were obtained from a woman in her 70s with acute or convalescent COVID-19.

The V call is TRBV5-4, the J call TRBJ1-4; D might be TRBD1 (6 bases). V gave up 1 base and J gave up 10 bases, with 20 bases separating them. The CDR3 is made up of 16 amino acids. Germline V gene lookup returns CDR1 SGHNT and CDR2 YYREEE (reference sequence). The CDR3 reads CASSLSRGGTARKLFF. CDR3 nucleotide sequence: TGTGCCAGCAGCTTGAGTAGGGGGGGAACGGCGAGAAAACTGTTTTTT.

The chain carries TRBV30 and TRBJ2-7; D is possibly TRBD2 (6 bases). The CDR3 contains 13 residues. The germline V and J ends were trimmed by 3 bases and 7 bases, with 16 bases remaining between them. Germline assignment: CDR1 GTSNPN and CDR2 SVGIG (reference sequence). CDR3 in DNA: TGTGCCTGGAGGAATAAATACGGGGGTGAGCAGTACTTC. As protein: CAWRNKYGGEQYF. Full variable domain (outside the CDR3, taken from reference TRBV30 and TRBJ2-7): SQTIHQWPATLVQPVGSPLSLECTVEGTSNPNLYWYRQAAGRGLQLLFYSVGIGQISSEVPQNLSASRPQDRQFILSSKKLLLSDSGFYLCAWRNKYGGEQYFGPGTRLTVT.

The rearrangement links TRBV6-2 or TRBV6-3 to TRBJ2-1, with a weak D call TRBD1 (5 bases). The V gene's germline CDR1 is MNHEY and CDR2 SVGEGT. V lost 4 bases, J lost 4 bases, and 5 bases lay in between. This CDR3 spans 12 amino acids. CDR3 sequence reads: CASSSGYNEQFF. CDR3 in DNA: TGTGCCAGCAGTTCAGGGTACAATGAGCAGTTCTTC.

This chain connects TRBV7-6 to TRBJ1-1; a possible D gene is TRBD1 (6 bases). Germline assignment: CDR1 SGHVS and CDR2 FNYEAQ. This CDR3 comprises 15 residues. Between the trimmed V and J ends, which lost 0 bases and 2 bases, there was a span of 10 bases. The CDR3 DNA reads TGTGCCAGCAGCTTAGCGCCCAGGGGAAACACTGAAGCTTTCTTT. This encodes CASSLAPRGNTEAFF. Using reference TRBV7-6 and TRBJ1-1 for the parts outside the CDR3, the full variable domain is GAGVSQSPRYKVTKRGQDVALRCDPISGHVSLYWYRQALGQGPEFLTYFNYEAQQDKSGLPNDRFSAERPEGSISTLTIQRTEQRDSAMYRCASSLAPRGNTEAFFGQGTRLTVV.

Turning to this clone: Distinct nucleotide sequences in the sample also encode this CDR3. This sequence joins TRBV27 and TRBJ1-6, with 8 bases aligning to TRBD1. This CDR3 has 15 residues. With V trimmed by 5 bases and J by 2 bases, 2 bases remained unmatched. Germline V CDR1 and CDR2: MNHEY, SMNVEV (reference sequence). DNA of the CDR3: TGTGCCAGCAGTCCGGACAGGGCCTATAATTCACCCCTCCACTTT. Protein product: CASSPDRAYNSPLHF.

V is TRBV10-3 and J is TRBJ1-1, with 11 bases identical to TRBD1. The CDR3 spans 13 residues. Germline V lookup: CDR1 ENHRY, CDR2 SYGVKD. The V gene end was trimmed by 6 bases and the J gene end by 5 bases; junction bases not matched to a gene: 2. The CDR3 nucleotides read TGTGCCATCAGGGGACAGGGGGGGACTGAAGCTTTCTTT. Translated: CAIRGQGGTEAFF.

This chain links TRBV11-1 with TRBJ2-7; possible D gene TRBD1, 5 bases. The V end was cut by 6 bases, the J end by 5 bases, with 14 bases between. Per the germline V gene, CDR1 is SGHAT and CDR2 is FQDESV (reference sequence). The CDR3 runs 13 residues. CDR3 in DNA: TGTGCCAGCAGGCGCCAGGGTGTTGACGAGCAGTACTTC. It is translated as CASRRQGVDEQYF.

This chain links TRBV19 with TRBJ2-2; TRBD2 agrees at 10 bases. Trimming took 4 bases from V and 3 from J; bases not matched to a gene: 8. The CDR3 covers 17 residues. CDR1 and CDR2 (germline): LNHDA, SQIVND (reference sequence). CDR3 loop: CASSTSGGALDTGELFF. CDR3 DNA: TGTGCCAGTAGTACTAGCGGGGGCGCTCTGGACACCGGGGAGCTGTTTTTT.

This clone has more than one count but fewer than ten. CDR3: CASRLQGDLEAFF. CDR3 coding DNA: TGTGCCAGCAGATTACAGGGGGACCTTGAAGCTTTCTTT. The chain links TRBV6-6 to TRBJ1-1, with 8 nucleotides matching TRBD1. CDR1 and CDR2 (germline): MNHNY, SVGAGI (reference sequence). This CDR3 has 13 amino acids. V gave up 6 bases and J gave up 7 bases; unmatched junction bases: 7.

This clone was observed a single time. The chain combines TRBV10-3 with TRBJ2-5; TRBD2 aligns across 12 bases. Germline V CDR1 and CDR2: ENHRY, SYGVKD. Trimming removed 5 bases from V and 7 bases from J; junction bases left unmatched: 14. The CDR3 loop spans 17 amino acids. The chain's CDR3 is CAISSRTSGAQPGTQYF. The CDR3 DNA is TGTGCCATCAGTAGTCGGACTAGCGGGGCCCAACCAGGGACCCAGTACTTC.

This chain uses TRBV10-3 with TRBJ2-7, with D maybe TRBD1 (6 bases). Germline CDR1 ENHRY, CDR2 SYGVKD. This CDR3 region has 14 residues. Between the trimmed V and J ends, which lost 5 bases and 2 bases, there was a span of 13 bases. The chain's CDR3 is CAISPGTSAYEQYF. The CDR3 region has the DNA TGTGCCATCAGTCCCGGGACATCAGCCTACGAGCAGTACTTC.

This rearrangement joins TRBV14 to TRBJ2-5, with D tentatively TRBD2 (5 bases). CDR1 is SGHDN, CDR2 FVKESK, per germline. The CDR3 is 14 residues long. With 0 bases removed from V and 5 bases from J, the gap between germline ends came to 10 bases. Written as DNA, the CDR3 is TGTGCCAGCAGCCAAGATATAGCGAGGGAGACCCAGTACTTC. Its translation is CASSQDIARETQYF.

This chain links TRBV4-1 with TRBJ1-2, with D perhaps TRBD1 (6 bases). V was pared by 6 bases and J by 5 bases, with 22 bases between. CDR1 is MGHRA, CDR2 YSYEKL, per germline. This CDR3 spans 16 amino acids. The CDR3 spells CASRYRTEGSRYGYTF. The CDR3 bases are TGCGCCAGCAGGTATAGGACAGAGGGATCGAGGTATGGCTACACCTTC.

The V gene is TRBV2, the J gene TRBJ2-3, with 12 bases aligning to TRBD2. Germline values: CDR1 SNHLY, CDR2 FYNNEI. The CDR3 spans 14 residues. Unmatched junction bases numbered 7, after V lost 10 bases and J lost 5 bases. The CDR3 DNA reads as TGTGCCATGGCTAGCGGGGGGGCTGGAGATACGCAGTATTTT. It is translated as CAMASGGAGDTQYF.

The chain carries TRBV7-9 and TRBJ2-2, with 8 bases that match TRBD1. This CDR3 comprises 16 residues. The germline V gene encodes CDR1 SEHNR and CDR2 FQNEAQ (reference sequence). The V segment lost 5 bases and the J segment 1 base; nucleotides outside the gene matches: 6. In DNA form, the CDR3 reads TGTGCCAGCAGCGGTCCGGGACAGGAGAACACCGGGGAGCTGTTTTTT. Encoded protein: CASSGPGQENTGELFF.

This rearrangement joins TRBV28 to TRBJ1-1, with unresolved D. The CDR3 covers 14 residues. Trimming took 6 bases from V and 1 from J, leaving 12 bases between them. Germline loops: CDR1 MDHEN, CDR2 SYDVKM. This CDR3 is CASRSARANTEAFF. The CDR3 coding sequence is TGTGCCAGCAGGTCCGCGAGGGCGAACACTGAAGCTTTCTTT. The full variable domain, rest sourced from reference TRBV28 and TRBJ1-1, is DVKVTQSSRYLVKRTGEKVFLECVQDMDHENMFWYRQDPGLGLRLIYFSYDVKMKEKGDIPEGYSVSREKKERFSLILESASTNQTSMYLCASRSARANTEAFFGQGTRLTVV.

This clone was seen a single time. The V call is TRBV5-1, the J call TRBJ1-2; 8 nucleotides match TRBD1. CDR3 length: 13 residues. In germline, CDR1 is SGHRS, CDR2 YFSETQ. V gave up 5 bases and J gave up 6 bases; unmatched junction bases: 6. CDR3 DNA: TGCGCCAGCAGTTTGACAGGGGATCATGGCTACACCTTC. Its protein product is CASSLTGDHGYTF.

This clone was counted only a few times. The genes are TRBV5-1 and TRBJ2-5; D possibly corresponds to TRBD1 (5 bases). Trimming stripped 0 bases from V and 1 base from J, with 16 bases between. Germline V gene data show CDR1 as SGHRS and CDR2 as YFSETQ. This CDR3 has 17 residues. In DNA form, the CDR3 reads TGCGCCAGCAGCTTGGGTATTTCAGGGCTCAGCCAAGAGACCCAGTACTTC. Translating gives CASSLGISGLSQETQYF.

The genes are TRBV5-5 and TRBJ1-4; D unresolved. This CDR3 has 15 residues. V lost 0 bases and J lost 6, with 12 bases in between. Germline V CDR1 and CDR2: SGHKS, YYEKEE (reference sequence). In DNA form, the CDR3 reads TGTGCCAGCAGCTTGGGAGGTCTGGGAGATGAAAAACTGTTTTTT. Amino acids: CASSLGGLGDEKLFF.

The J gene is TRBJ1-2, the V gene TRBV5-6, with 11 bases identical to TRBD1. V dropped 4 bases and J dropped 6; count of bases not matched to a gene: 8. The CDR3 runs 15 residues. CDR1 is SGHDT and CDR2 is YYEEEE in the germline V gene. The CDR3 bases are TGTGCCAGCAGCAGAGGGGACAGGGGGTGGGATGGCTACACCTTC. Protein sequence: CASSRGDRGWDGYTF.

The V call is TRBV18, the J call TRBJ1-1; tentatively, D is TRBD1 (5 bases). With 6 bases removed from V and 0 bases from J, the gap between germline ends came to 11 bases. The CDR3 covers 14 residues. CDR1 is KGHSH and CDR2 is LQKENI in the germline V gene. CDR3 DNA sequence: TGTGCCAGCTCGTACGGGGGGATGAACACTGAAGCTTTCTTT. The encoded protein is CASSYGGMNTEAFF.

This chain links TRBV4-2 with TRBJ2-3, with D uncertain. The V and J ends lost 0 bases and 6 bases respectively, with 7 bases between them. CDR3 size: 13 residues. CDR1 and CDR2 from the germline V gene are LGHNA and YNFKEQ. The CDR3 spells CASSQETRDTQYF. The CDR3 DNA follows: TGTGCCAGCAGCCAAGAAACGAGGGATACGCAGTATTTT.

This clone came up a few times. This rearrangement joins TRBV7-6 to TRBJ1-1, with D possibly matching TRBD1 (6 bases). The CDR3 is made up of 14 amino acids. Germline V gene data show CDR1 as SGHVS and CDR2 as FNYEAQ. V was shortened by 5 bases and J by 1 base, with 11 bases between the two germline ends. CDR3 coding DNA: TGTGCCAGCAGCCGGGGGGGGGCGAACACTGAAGCTTTCTTT. Amino acids: CASSRGGANTEAFF.